A single sample gave rise to the 27 T cell receptor beta chains below, sequenced in a study of blood T cells in healthy people across ages. Combining a sample-barcoded 5' primer with a J-beta primer mix, a second PCR ran for roughly 6 to 12 cycles. TCRdb re-analysed the 5' RACE reads in MiXCR, keeping a single row per CDR3 protein. The table records approximately 800,000 distinct CDR3 sequences, 20% to 30% of them present only once. The sample also formed part of further work on T cells of mothers and their children.

Sequences were obtained from blood. The receptors shown here come from a boy younger than 18 in good health.

This clonotype was recorded a few times. The V call is TRBV4-3, the J call TRBJ2-5; 8 bases align to TRBD2. The junction had 11 bases not matched to a gene; V was cut back by 1 base and J by 1 base. CDR1 is LGHNA, CDR2 YSLEER, per germline. This CDR3 has 18 amino acids. The CDR3 protein is CASSQGAAGAGGQETQYF. CDR3 in DNA: TGCGCCAGCAGCCAAGGTGCAGCGGGGGCAGGAGGCCAAGAGACCCAGTACTTC.

V gene TRBV29-1 combines with J gene TRBJ1-1; D is possibly TRBD1 (5 bases). The CDR3 runs to 13 residues. The V gene lost 7 bases and the J gene lost 1 base, with 13 bases spanning the gap. Germline V gene lookup returns CDR1 SQVTM and CDR2 ANQGSEA. Here the CDR3 DNA reads TGCAGCGCCGGCGGGACCGAGAACACTGAAGCTTTCTTT. Translated: CSAGGTENTEAFF.

This clonotype has just a few counts. The chain joins TRBV2 to TRBJ1-1, with TRBD1 matching 7 bases. CDR1 is SNHLY, CDR2 FYNNEI, per germline. Germline trimming cut 4 bases from V and 5 bases from J; bases unmatched to any gene: 4. The CDR3 is 13 residues long. As DNA, the CDR3 is TGTGCCAGCAGTGGAACAGGGGAGACTGAAGCTTTCTTT. Protein sequence: CASSGTGETEAFF.

The rearrangement joins TRBV24-1 to TRBJ2-5; 11 bases line up with TRBD1. The germline CDR1 and CDR2 sequences are KGHDR and SFDVKD. This CDR3 is 15 amino acids long. The J segment lost 4 bases and the V segment lost 6 bases, leaving 6 bases of the junction unmatched. The CDR3 protein is CATSTGQGVLETQYF. In DNA form, the CDR3 reads TGTGCCACCAGTACGGGACAGGGGGTTCTAGAGACCCAGTACTTC.

The chain joins TRBV11-2 to TRBJ2-1; weak D call: TRBD2 (5 bases). The V gene's germline CDR1 is SGHAT and CDR2 FQNNGV. V shed 5 bases and J shed 6 bases, with 17 bases lying between them. The CDR3 contains 15 residues. CDR3 DNA: TGTGCCAGCAGCCCCCGGGGAGTAGCGCGCAATGAGCAGTTCTTC. It codes for CASSPRGVARNEQFF.

This clonotype was counted only a few times. The chain links TRBV7-2 to TRBJ2-5, with 9 positions matching TRBD1. The junction had 8 bases not matched to a gene; V was cut back by 4 bases and J by 5 bases. CDR3 length: 15 amino acids. Germline V gives CDR1 SGHTA, CDR2 FQGNSA. For the CDR3, the DNA is TGTGCCAGCAGCTACGCACAGGGGGCGGGGGAGACCCAGTACTTC. Amino acids: CASSYAQGAGETQYF.

As to this clonotype: A junction end diverges from the germline sequence, so it may reflect a read error. The V gene is TRBV28, the J gene TRBJ1-2, with a possible D match to TRBD1 (5 bases). Germline V CDR1 and CDR2: MDHEN, SYDVKM. The CDR3 is made up of 12 amino acids. The CDR3 loop is CANSWGVYGYTF. The CDR3 coding sequence is TGTGCCAACAGTTGGGGGGTTTATGGCTACACCTTC.

The rearrangement links TRBV29-1 to TRBJ2-7, with 7 positions matching TRBD1. Per germline, CDR1 SQVTM and CDR2 ANQGSEA. CDR3 length: 17 residues. V shed 0 bases, J shed 6 bases, and the junction held 17 bases outside the gene matches. CDR3 in DNA: TGCAGCGTTGAAGATGTGACAGGGAATTGGTATGGATTCGAGCAGTACGTC. Amino acid sequence: CSVEDVTGNWYGFEQYV.

This chain connects TRBV12-3 or TRBV12-4 to TRBJ2-5, with D possibly called TRBD1 or TRBD2 (5 bases each). The CDR3 length is 14 residues. V dropped 7 bases and J dropped 2 bases, with 14 bases sitting between them. Here the CDR3 DNA reads TGTGCCAGCAACGGGGACGGTACACAAGAGACCCAGTACTTC. Protein product: CASNGDGTQETQYF.

This chain links TRBV30 with TRBJ2-3; the match to TRBD2 covers 7 bases. V trimming: 4 bases; J trimming: 1 base; junction bases outside the gene matches: 8. CDR1 and CDR2 (germline): GTSNPN, SVGIG (reference sequence). The CDR3 runs 15 residues. The CDR3 spells CAWTPRGGGTDTQYF. The CDR3 coding sequence is TGTGCCTGGACCCCCCGCGGGGGTGGCACAGATACGCAGTATTTT.

This clonotype was counted only a few times. J is TRBJ1-6 and V is TRBV5-1; D might be TRBD1 (6 bases). Germline V gene lookup returns CDR1 SGHRS and CDR2 YFSETQ. V lost 0 bases, J lost 7 bases, and 20 bases lay in between. The CDR3 consists of 18 residues. DNA of the CDR3: TGCGCCAGCAGCTTGGTGCTAGTACAGGGCCTTTCAAATTCACCCCTCCACTTT. Protein: CASSLVLVQGLSNSPLHF.

This chain links TRBV29-1 with TRBJ1-2; D unclear. The CDR3 has 13 amino acids. Per the germline V gene, CDR1 is SQVTM and CDR2 is ANQGSEA. V was pared by 7 bases and J by 6 bases, with 18 bases between. DNA for the CDR3: TGCAGCGCCCGAGGGTCCGAGGGAAATGGCTACACCTTC. It specifies CSARGSEGNGYTF.

In the case of this clonotype: The junction departs from germline at one end; a sequencing error may be responsible. This chain links TRBV12-3 or TRBV12-4 with TRBJ2-3; D gene ambiguous. The CDR3 is 12 residues long. The CDR3 coding sequence is TGTGCCGGCAGTTCGAGAACCGATGTGCAATATTTT. Translating gives CAGSSRTDVQYF.

This clonotype was observed a few times. The chain links TRBV12-3 or TRBV12-4 to TRBJ2-3; either TRBD1 or TRBD2 may supply D (6 bases each). The CDR3 extends over 16 amino acids. The V end was cut by 4 bases, the J end by 2 bases, with 16 bases between. CDR3 in amino acids: CASSSLGGGFTDTQYF. CDR3 bases: TGTGCCAGCAGTTCGCTGGGGGGCGGGTTCACAGATACGCAGTATTTT.

The chain joins TRBV29-1 to TRBJ2-1; either TRBD1 or TRBD2 may fit D (5 bases each). TRBJ2-7 matches the DNA end more closely, so the J call is doubtful. This CDR3 is 16 amino acids long. The germline gives CDR1 SQVTM, CDR2 ANQGSEA. The CDR3 here is CSVEPADGGQDYEQYF. For the CDR3, the DNA is TGCAGCGTTGAGCCCGCAGATGGGGGTCAAGACTACGAGCAGTACTTC.

The rearrangement links TRBV5-4 to TRBJ1-2; D call uncertain. The germline V gene encodes CDR1 SGHNT and CDR2 YYREEE (reference sequence). V was cut by 4 bases and J by 2 bases, with 15 bases left in between. The CDR3 runs to 15 residues. CDR3 sequence: CASSPNLQFNYGYTF. The CDR3, as DNA: TGTGCCAGCAGCCCAAACCTACAGTTCAACTATGGCTACACCTTC.

The chain carries TRBV5-5 and TRBJ2-2; 8 bases are a match to TRBD2. Germline V gives CDR1 SGHKS, CDR2 YYEKEE (reference sequence). The CDR3 is 15 residues long. V lost 4 bases and J lost 5; bases outside the gene matches: 7. In DNA, the CDR3 is TGTGCCAGCAGCCCCGGGAGGGAGTTAACCGGGGAGCTGTTTTTT. Translated, it gives CASSPGRELTGELFF. Looking up the rest from reference TRBV5-5 and TRBJ2-2 gives the full variable domain: DAGVTQSPTHLIKTRGQQVTLRCSPISGHKSVSWYQQVLGQGPQFIFQYYEKEERGRGNFPDRFSARQFPNYSSELNVNALLLGDSALYLCASSPGRELTGELFFGEGSRLTVL.

This clonotype has only a few counts. This rearrangement joins TRBV2 to TRBJ2-5, with 9 bases aligning to TRBD2. Germline values: CDR1 SNHLY, CDR2 FYNNEI. J gave up 5 bases and V 4 bases, and 17 bases lay outside the gene matches. The CDR3 contains 18 residues. The CDR3 region is CASSGGDLAGGLRETQYF. Here the CDR3 DNA reads TGTGCCAGCAGTGGGGGGGATTTGGCGGGGGGGCTGCGGGAGACCCAGTACTTC.

This clonotype was seen more than once but under ten times. The rearrangement links TRBV7-2 to TRBJ1-4; 7 bases are a match to TRBD1. V lost 8 bases and J lost 5; bases outside the gene matches: 8. The germline gives CDR1 SGHTA, CDR2 FQGNSA. CDR3 length equals 14 residues. CDR3 residues: CASGLGTENEKLFF. CDR3 coding DNA: TGTGCCAGCGGACTCGGGACAGAGAATGAAAAACTGTTTTTT.

The V gene is TRBV7-2, the J gene TRBJ2-7; D may be TRBD1 or TRBD2 (6 bases each). The V gene's germline CDR1 is SGHTA and CDR2 FQGNSA. Between the trimmed V and J ends, which lost 5 bases and 6 bases, there was a span of 20 bases. CDR3 length: 15 amino acids. The CDR3: CASSPGVGGPGEQYF. CDR3 coding DNA: TGTGCCAGCAGCCCAGGGGTGGGGGGCCCTGGCGAGCAGTACTTC.

The table lists this clonotype with a few counts. This chain uses TRBV6-2 or TRBV6-3 with TRBJ1-2; D remains unclear. Germline lookup yields CDR1 MNHEY and CDR2 SVGEGT. Trimming removed 6 bases from V and 4 bases from J, with 15 bases in between. The CDR3 is made up of 14 amino acids. The CDR3 DNA follows: TGTGCCAGCAGGATTGAGGTGACGGCCTATGGCTACACCTTC. It encodes CASRIEVTAYGYTF.

The chain carries TRBV20-1 and TRBJ2-1, with 13 bases matching TRBD2. The junction had 3 bases not matched to a gene; V was cut back by 3 bases and J by 4 bases. Germline V lookup: CDR1 DFQATT, CDR2 SNEGSKA (reference sequence). CDR3 length: 15 amino acids. CDR3 in amino acids: CSARPGLAGYNEQFF. In nucleotides, the CDR3 is TGCAGTGCTAGGCCGGGACTAGCGGGATACAATGAGCAGTTCTTC.

The CDR3 region has the DNA TGTGCCAGCAGTGAATGGGAACAGCGGAACGACTATGGCTACACCTTC. Encoded protein: CASSEWEQRNDYGYTF. The rearrangement joins TRBV25-1 to TRBJ1-2; D is unresolved. CDR3 length equals 16 residues. Germline CDR1 is MGHDK and CDR2 is SYGVNS. Trimming removed 1 base from V and 3 bases from J, with 15 bases in between.

This clonotype was observed at least ten times. This chain connects TRBV28 to TRBJ2-7; D may correspond to TRBD1 or TRBD2 (5 bases each). From germline, CDR1 is MDHEN and CDR2 SYDVKM. The V end was cut by 4 bases, the J end by 4 bases, with 8 bases between. The CDR3 is 12 amino acids. The CDR3 sequence is CASSWGRYEQYF. The CDR3 nucleotides are TGTGCCAGCAGTTGGGGGAGATACGAGCAGTACTTC. The entire variable domain, with the rest obtained from reference TRBV28 and TRBJ2-7, is as follows: DVKVTQSSRYLVKRTGEKVFLECVQDMDHENMFWYRQDPGLGLRLIYFSYDVKMKEKGDIPEGYSVSREKKERFSLILESASTNQTSMYLCASSWGRYEQYFGPGTRLTVT.

The chain combines TRBV7-9 with TRBJ1-6, with D unresolved. The germline V and J ends were trimmed by 1 base and 6 bases, with 16 bases remaining between them. The CDR3 length is 17 residues. Germline loops: CDR1 SEHNR, CDR2 FQNEAQ (reference sequence). The CDR3 sequence: CASSLGEKGFINSPLHF. CDR3 coding DNA: TGTGCCAGCAGCTTAGGAGAAAAGGGTTTCATTAATTCACCCCTCCACTTT.

This chain uses TRBV29-1 with TRBJ2-1, with D unclear. V lost 3 bases and J lost 8, with 5 bases in between. The CDR3 is 10 amino acids. From germline, CDR1 is SQVTM and CDR2 ANQGSEA. CDR3 sequence: CSVDSDEQFF. The DNA for the CDR3 is TGCAGCGTTGATTCTGATGAGCAGTTCTTC.

This chain joins TRBV12-3 or TRBV12-4 and TRBJ1-1; D remains unclear. V was shortened by 7 bases and J by 1 base, with 10 bases between the two germline ends. The CDR3 sequence is 13 residues long. CDR3: CASTIGRNTEAFF. The CDR3 bases are TGTGCCAGCACGATAGGTAGGAACACTGAAGCTTTCTTT.